Listed here are 18 T cell receptor beta chains from one sample, sequenced in a study of cytomegalovirus exposure and HLA in healthy donors (dated by TCRdb to the late 2010s). Libraries were prepared through the immunoSEQ multiplex PCR assay. For the multiplex PCR, a mixture combining 60 forward primers for TCR Vbeta segments and 13 reverse primers for TCR Jbeta segments was used. The clones in this table, taken by TCRdb from immuneACCESS, are in-frame only. Not every clone is retained; where verified, under half of the shortfall comes from an unresolved V gene, and the cause of the rest is unknown. In all, the sample holds about 40,000 clones, and 66% of those were seen once. Of the sample, roughly a sixth is held by the ten largest clones. What was sequenced was PBMCs. The receptors derive from a man aged 45 to 65 in good health and CMV-seropositive.

The V and J genes are TRBV29-1 and TRBJ2-3; TRBD2 is a possible D gene (6 bases). The length of the CDR3 is 14 residues. V was cut by 3 bases and J by 1 base, with 11 bases left in between. Per germline, CDR1 SQVTM and CDR2 ANQGSEA. CDR3: CSVERRGGTDTQYF. Written as DNA, the CDR3 is TGCAGCGTTGAGAGGCGGGGAGGCACAGATACGCAGTATTTT.

V and J are TRBV27 and TRBJ2-1; 10 bases are shared with TRBD2. The CDR3 covers 13 residues. J gave up 6 bases and V 7 bases, and 3 bases lay outside the gene matches. Per the germline V gene, CDR1 is MNHEY and CDR2 is SMNVEV (reference sequence). The CDR3 sequence: CASNLAGVNEQFF. CDR3 bases: TGTGCCAGCAATCTAGCGGGGGTCAATGAGCAGTTCTTC.

This clone was recorded at least ten times. CDR3 nucleotide sequence: TGTGCCAGCAAGATGTTACAGGGGGGTGAAAAACTGTTTTTT. This translates into CASKMLQGGEKLFF. The rearrangement links TRBV5-5 to TRBJ1-4; 8 bases map to TRBD1. CDR3 size: 14 residues. Per the germline V gene, CDR1 is SGHKS and CDR2 is YYEKEE (reference sequence). V shed 6 bases, J shed 7 bases, and the junction held 8 bases outside the gene matches.

The chain is built from TRBV10-3 and TRBJ2-5; 7 bases fit TRBD2. Germline CDR1 ENHRY, CDR2 SYGVKD. The J segment lost 7 bases and the V segment lost 5 bases, leaving 13 bases of the junction unmatched. This CDR3 has 15 residues. Here the CDR3 reads CAISFAGGNSGTQYF. As DNA, the CDR3 is TGTGCCATCAGTTTCGCCGGGGGGAACAGTGGGACCCAGTACTTC.

J is TRBJ2-1 and V is TRBV28, with D perhaps matching TRBD1 (5 bases). The CDR3 spans 12 residues. The V and J ends lost 7 bases and 7 bases respectively, with 11 bases between them. Germline CDR1 is MDHEN and CDR2 is SYDVKM. CDR3 sequence: CASTPDRNEQFF. The CDR3 nucleotides read TGTGCCAGCACCCCCGACAGAAATGAGCAGTTCTTC.

This chain uses TRBV15 with TRBJ1-3; weak D call: TRBD1 (5 bases). Germline V lookup: CDR1 LNHNV, CDR2 YYDKDF (reference sequence). This CDR3 has 14 amino acids. Trimming stripped 4 bases from V and 0 bases from J, with 7 bases between. The CDR3, as DNA: TGTGCCACCAGCACCGGGGGCTCTGGAAACACCATATATTTT. Its translation is CATSTGGSGNTIYF. Combining the CDR3 with reference TRBV15 and TRBJ1-3 gives the whole variable domain DAMVIQNPRYQVTQFGKPVTLSCSQTLNHNVMYWYQQKSSQAPKLLFHYYDKDFNNEADTPDNFQSRRPNTSFCFLDIRSPGLGDTAMYLCATSTGGSGNTIYFGEGSWLTVV.

The chain recombines TRBV14 with TRBJ1-1; the D is unclear. The CDR3 contains 14 residues. V lost 3 bases and J lost 6, with 14 bases in between. CDR1 and CDR2 (germline): SGHDN, FVKESK. DNA for the CDR3: TGTGCCAGCAGCCATAAAGGATCCGGGGCTGAAGCTTTCTTT. Translating it yields CASSHKGSGAEAFF.

The J gene is TRBJ2-5, the V gene TRBV4-1, with 7 bases matching TRBD1. V lost 9 bases and J lost 4; bases outside the gene matches: 8. CDR3 length: 13 residues. The V gene's germline CDR1 is MGHRA and CDR2 YSYEKL. CDR3 amino acids: CASSTGARETQYF. Written as DNA, the CDR3 is TGCGCCAGTAGTACAGGGGCGCGAGAGACCCAGTACTTC.

Only a few counts were recorded for this clone. The rearrangement uses TRBV29-1 and TRBJ1-1; no firm D call. The CDR3 length is 13 residues. The V end lost 4 bases, the J end lost 0 bases, and 9 bases lay between the germline ends. Germline CDR1 reads SQVTM; CDR2 reads ANQGSEA. As DNA, the CDR3 is TGCAGCGTTGTACAGCCCATGAACACTGAAGCTTTCTTT. Its translation is CSVVQPMNTEAFF.

Turning to this clone: The junction differs from germline at one of its ends, possibly a read error. V usage is TRBV11-3 and J usage is TRBJ1-6, with 7 bases fitting TRBD1. The length of the CDR3 is 14 residues. Germline V gives CDR1 SGHNT, CDR2 YENEEA. CDR3 sequence reads: CASSLGQLNSLLHF. Written as DNA, the CDR3 is TGTGCCAGCAGCTTGGGACAGCTTAATTCACTCCTCCACTTT.

V usage is TRBV4-1 and J usage is TRBJ2-7; 10 bases align to TRBD1. The CDR3 is 17 amino acids. V shed 1 base, J shed 4 bases, and the junction held 10 bases outside the gene matches. Germline V gives CDR1 MGHRA, CDR2 YSYEKL. CDR3 sequence reads: CASSQGRLGTGDYEQYF. As DNA, the CDR3 is TGCGCCAGCAGCCAAGGAAGGTTGGGGACAGGGGATTACGAGCAGTACTTC.

By its share, this clone is medium-sized. The chain joins TRBV4-3 to TRBJ1-5, with TRBD1 as a possible D gene (6 bases). The CDR3 has 16 residues. V dropped 6 bases and J dropped 2 bases, with 17 bases sitting between them. Germline lookup yields CDR1 LGHNA and CDR2 YSLEER. The CDR3 region has the DNA TGCGCCAGCAGTCAGGGACACCTCCTCGGCAATCAGCCCCAGCATTTT. Encoded protein: CASSQGHLLGNQPQHF.

This clone turned up a few times. V is TRBV6-5 and J is TRBJ2-4; TRBD2 agrees at 9 bases. Trimming removed 11 bases from V and 4 bases from J; junction bases left unmatched: 9. This CDR3 has 14 residues. The germline CDR1 and CDR2 sequences are MNHEY and SVGAGI. DNA of the CDR3: TGTGCCGGAGCGGGAGGCGGGCGTAAAAACATTCAGTACTTC. Protein: CAGAGGGRKNIQYF.

The V and J genes are TRBV29-1 and TRBJ1-4; D perhaps matches TRBD1 (6 bases). Germline V CDR1 and CDR2: SQVTM, ANQGSEA. V was clipped by 3 bases and J by 8 bases, with 19 bases between them. The CDR3 contains 15 residues. CDR3 protein: CSVEPMAGAQEKLFF. The CDR3 nucleotides are TGCAGCGTTGAGCCAATGGCAGGGGCCCAAGAAAAACTGTTTTTT.

The rearrangement uses TRBV7-2 and TRBJ2-5; TRBD1 aligns across 12 bases. Germline trimming cut 7 bases from V and 5 bases from J; bases unmatched to any gene: 8. The germline CDR1 and CDR2 sequences are SGHTA and FQGNSA. This CDR3 contains 15 residues. CDR3 sequence: CASKPGQGATETQYF. The CDR3, as DNA: TGTGCCAGCAAGCCGGGACAGGGGGCTACGGAGACCCAGTACTTC.

V and J are TRBV5-1 and TRBJ1-5; D is unclear. Between the trimmed V and J ends, which lost 2 bases and 5 bases, there was a span of 11 bases. Germline lookup yields CDR1 SGHRS and CDR2 YFSETQ. The CDR3 extends over 14 amino acids. CDR3 in amino acids: CASSLGSGHQPQHF. In nucleotides, the CDR3 is TGCGCCAGCAGCTTAGGATCTGGGCATCAGCCCCAGCATTTT.

The chain joins TRBV19 to TRBJ1-6, with D possibly matching TRBD1 (6 bases). Deletions cut 6 bases from V and 6 bases from J, with 12 bases between. Germline loops: CDR1 LNHDA, CDR2 SQIVND (reference sequence). The CDR3 is 14 residues long. This CDR3 reads CASRVQGTNSPLHF. In DNA form, the CDR3 reads TGTGCCAGTAGGGTACAGGGAACTAATTCACCCCTCCACTTT. Based on the CDR3 plus reference TRBV19 and TRBJ1-6, the full variable domain is DGGITQSPKYLFRKEGQNVTLSCEQNLNHDAMYWYRQDPGQGLRLIYYSQIVNDFQKGDIAEGYSVSREKKESFPLTVTSAQKNPTAFYLCASRVQGTNSPLHFGNGTRLTVT.

This chain uses TRBV6-5 with TRBJ1-2, with no clear D. Trimming took off 7 bases at V and 4 bases at J, with 7 bases between the two ends. This CDR3 comprises 11 residues. CDR1 is MNHEY and CDR2 is SVGAGI in the germline V gene. CDR3: CASNGLYGYTF. CDR3 DNA: TGTGCCAGCAACGGACTCTATGGCTACACCTTC.